This T cell receptor (beta chain) was profiled in a study of blood T cell repertoires in COVID-19. The data were produced by immunoSEQ multiplex PCR, yet TCRdb's version contains in-frame clones alone and is incomplete. The table has fewer than 300,000 clones, about nine tenths seen once; the top ten hold around 1.1%. This CDR3 spans 14 amino acids. V lost 0 bases, J lost 6 bases, and 5 bases stayed unmatched. Germline V gene sequence: CDR1 SGHRS, CDR2 YFSETQ. This chain joins TRBV5-1 and TRBJ1-2; 7 bases agree with TRBD1. Sequencing used PBMCs or T cells enriched from blood (not recorded which). The origin of this receptor is a woman in her twenties or thirties who had recovered from COVID-19. CDR3 in DNA: TGCGCCAGCAGCTTGGATCCCGGGACAGATGGCTACACCTTC. Translating it yields CASSLDPGTDGYTF. The complete variable domain, with remaining parts taken from reference TRBV5-1 and TRBJ1-2, reads KAGVTQTPRYLIKTRGQQVTLSCSPISGHRSVSWYQQTPGQGLQFLFEYFSETQRNKGNFPGRFSGRQFSNSRSEMNVSTLELGDSALYLCASSLDPGTDGYTFGSGTRLTVV.